One sample yielded the 14 T cell receptor beta chains listed below, sequenced in a study of blood T cell repertoires in COVID-19. Generated by immunoSEQ multiplex PCR, the TCRdb table keeps only in-frame clones and is missing some. The table records about 240,000 clones, around 87% of them present only once. The sample comprised peripheral blood. The receptors were gathered from a man aged 60 to 69 who had recovered from COVID-19.

This rearrangement joins TRBV6-5 to TRBJ1-3, with 7 positions matching TRBD1. This CDR3 has 14 amino acids. CDR1 is MNHEY and CDR2 is SVGAGI in the germline V gene. V lost 8 bases to trimming and J lost 4 bases; unmatched junction nucleotides: 8. CDR3 residues: CASGTASTGNTIYF. The CDR3, as DNA: TGTGCCAGCGGGACAGCGAGCACCGGAAACACCATATATTTT.

The J gene is TRBJ1-2, the V gene TRBV6-5; 9 bases fit TRBD1. This CDR3 contains 13 residues. CDR1 is MNHEY, CDR2 SVGAGI, per germline. The J segment lost 8 bases and the V segment lost 6 bases, leaving 7 bases of the junction unmatched. The DNA for the CDR3 is TGTGCCAGCAGCCGGGGACAGGGCCTGGGCTACACCTTC. Its protein is CASSRGQGLGYTF.

The V gene is TRBV10-2, the J gene TRBJ1-5, with D unclear. V dropped 2 bases and J dropped 7 bases, with 9 bases sitting between them. The length of the CDR3 is 13 residues. In germline, CDR1 is WSHSY, CDR2 SAAADI. The CDR3 region is CASSEGRGQPQHF. The CDR3 DNA follows: TGCGCCAGCAGTGAGGGCCGCGGGCAGCCCCAGCATTTT.

CDR3: CASGLAGGLETQYF. CDR3 coding DNA: TGTGCTAGTGGTCTAGCGGGGGGGCTGGAGACCCAGTACTTC. The V gene is TRBV12-5, the J gene TRBJ2-5, with 12 positions matching TRBD2. With V trimmed by 5 bases and J by 5 bases, 3 bases remained unmatched. Germline-derived CDR1 and CDR2 are LGHNT and FRNRAP. This CDR3 region has 14 residues.

This clone appeared once. The CDR3 DNA is TGTGCCAGTAGTATGCCCAGGGCATCGCGGGAGCAGTACGTC. It codes for CASSMPRASREQYV. V and J are TRBV19 and TRBJ2-7, with a possible D match to TRBD1 (5 bases). V was trimmed by 3 bases and J by 7 bases, leaving 16 bases between them. The CDR3 has 14 residues. Looked up from germline, CDR1 is LNHDA and CDR2 is SQIVND (reference sequence).

This chain uses TRBV19 with TRBJ1-5; no clear D. There are 12 residues in the CDR3. Trimming shortened V by 5 bases and J by 4 bases, and 6 bases separated the two germline ends. Germline values: CDR1 LNHDA, CDR2 SQIVND (reference sequence). The CDR3 region has the DNA TGTGCCAGTAGTCTACCTAATCAGCCCCAGCATTTT. Translated: CASSLPNQPQHF.

J is TRBJ1-4 and V is TRBV5-1; TRBD1 aligns across 7 bases. This CDR3 is built from 14 residues. Germline assignment: CDR1 SGHRS and CDR2 YFSETQ. Trimming at V came to 1 base and at J to 7 bases, leaving 4 bases not matched to a gene. CDR3 loop: CASSLLGQIEKLFF. The CDR3 region has the DNA TGCGCCAGCAGCTTGCTGGGACAGATTGAAAAACTGTTTTTT.

The rearrangement joins TRBV3-1 (or the pseudogene TRBV3-2) to TRBJ2-1, with TRBD1 matching 8 bases. V lost 2 bases, J lost 6 bases, and 9 bases stayed unmatched. CDR3 length equals 16 residues. CDR1 is LGHDT, CDR2 YNNKEL, per germline (reference sequence). The CDR3 loop is CASSQNTRTGSNEQFF. As DNA, the CDR3 is TGTGCCAGCAGCCAAAACACACGGACAGGGTCCAATGAGCAGTTCTTC.

The V gene is TRBV18, the J gene TRBJ1-3; D not certain. The CDR3 is 14 amino acids. Germline V gene sequence: CDR1 KGHSH, CDR2 LQKENI. V was clipped by 5 bases and J by 5 bases, with 13 bases between them. CDR3 residues: CASSTTNARNTIYF. The CDR3 nucleotides read TGTGCCAGCTCAACCACCAATGCGCGAAACACCATATATTTT.

This clone occurred a few times. The chain uses TRBV7-9 and TRBJ1-6, with a possible D match to TRBD1 (5 bases). The CDR3 is made up of 16 amino acids. Germline V lookup: CDR1 SEHNR, CDR2 FQNEAQ (reference sequence). The V and J ends lost 4 bases and 1 base respectively, with 11 bases between them. The CDR3 sequence is CASSWPRDSYNSPLHF. The CDR3 nucleotides are TGTGCCAGCAGCTGGCCCAGGGATTCCTATAATTCACCCCTCCACTTT. Drawing the rest from reference TRBV7-9 and TRBJ1-6, the complete variable domain is DTGVSQNPRHKITKRGQNVTFRCDPISEHNRLYWYRQTLGQGPEFLTYFQNEAQLEKSRLLSDRFSAERPKGSFSTLEIQRTEQGDSAMYLCASSWPRDSYNSPLHFGNGTRLTVT.

The CDR3 spells CASSAEAYGELFF. DNA of the CDR3: TGTGCCAGCAGCGCCGAAGCGTACGGGGAGCTGTTTTTT. The chain joins TRBV9 to TRBJ2-2, with D unclear. The CDR3 contains 13 residues. Germline V gene lookup returns CDR1 SGDLS and CDR2 YYNGEE. V shed 3 bases and J shed 7 bases, with 10 bases lying between them. The whole variable domain, filled in from reference TRBV9 and TRBJ2-2, reads DSGVTQTPKHLITATGQRVTLRCSPRSGDLSVYWYQQSLDQGLQFLIQYYNGEERAKGNILERFSAQQFPDLHSELNLSSLELGDSALYFCASSAEAYGELFFGEGSRLTVL.

The gene calls are TRBV30 and TRBJ1-2; D not certain. Trimming left V 2 bases short and J 4 bases short, with 14 bases between. Germline V gene lookup returns CDR1 GTSNPN and CDR2 SVGIG (reference sequence). The CDR3 runs 14 residues. This CDR3 is CAWSLRGRSYGYTF. CDR3 DNA sequence: TGTGCCTGGAGTCTCCGAGGGCGGAGCTATGGCTACACCTTC.

This sequence joins TRBV3-1 (or the pseudogene TRBV3-2) and TRBJ2-3; 7 nucleotides match TRBD2. Germline loops: CDR1 LGHDT, CDR2 YNNKEL (reference sequence). V gave up 4 bases and J gave up 1 base; unmatched junction bases: 5. The CDR3 has 15 amino acids. CDR3 sequence: CASSRLGGGTDTQYF. In DNA, the CDR3 is TGTGCCAGCAGCCGCCTTGGGGGGGGCACAGATACGCAGTATTTT.

The rearrangement uses TRBV11-2 and TRBJ2-1, with 7 bases matching TRBD2. The V gene's germline CDR1 is SGHAT and CDR2 FQNNGV. The J segment lost 3 bases and the V segment lost 3 bases, leaving 5 bases of the junction unmatched. The CDR3 runs 15 residues. Here the CDR3 DNA reads TGTGCCAGCAGCTTTGCGGGGGTGCTCTACAATGAGCAGTTCTTC. It specifies CASSFAGVLYNEQFF. The complete variable domain, with remaining parts taken from reference TRBV11-2 and TRBJ2-1, reads EAGVAQSPRYKIIEKRQSVAFWCNPISGHATLYWYQQILGQGPKLLIQFQNNGVVDDSQLPKDRFSAERLKGVDSTLKIQPAKLEDSAVYLCASSFAGVLYNEQFFGPGTRLTVL.